Presented here are 5 T cell receptor beta chains from one specimen sequenced in a study of blood T cell repertoires in COVID-19. TCRdb's table, derived via immunoSEQ multiplex PCR, lists solely in-frame clones and lacks some. The table lists 210,000 or so clones, 84% of them singletons. Sequencing used peripheral blood. These receptors were collected from a woman aged 70 to 79 with active or convalescent COVID-19.

The rearrangement joins TRBV7-2 to TRBJ1-2; no clear D. V was clipped by 1 base and J by 4 bases, with 10 bases between them. CDR3 length equals 14 residues. Germline CDR1 SGHTA, CDR2 FQGNSA. The CDR3 loop reads CASSLGVSFYGYTF. In DNA form, the CDR3 reads TGTGCCAGCAGCTTAGGTGTGAGCTTCTATGGCTACACCTTC.

The rearrangement joins TRBV11-2 to TRBJ2-3, with D possibly matching TRBD1 (6 bases). The V and J ends lost 4 bases and 5 bases respectively, with 16 bases between them. This CDR3 comprises 15 residues. Germline values: CDR1 SGHAT, CDR2 FQNNGV. The CDR3 is CASSSQGLRGDTQYF. In DNA, the CDR3 is TGTGCCAGCAGCTCTCAGGGGTTGCGAGGAGATACGCAGTATTTT.

This chain links TRBV4-2 with TRBJ2-2; 11 nucleotides agree with TRBD2. The germline V gene has CDR1 LGHNA and CDR2 YNFKEQ. CDR3 length: 17 amino acids. With 3 bases clipped from V and 3 bases from J, the junction kept 6 bases outside the gene matches. The CDR3 nucleotides are TGTGCCAGCAGCCACCCTATAGCGGGAGGGGACACCGGGGAGCTGTTTTTT. Its protein product is CASSHPIAGGDTGELFF.

The chain recombines TRBV3-1 (or the pseudogene TRBV3-2) with TRBJ1-1, with D possibly being TRBD1 (6 bases). Trimming removed 0 bases at V and 1 base at J, with 9 bases between. This CDR3 comprises 15 residues. CDR1 and CDR2 (germline): LGHDT, YNNKEL (reference sequence). DNA of the CDR3: TGTGCCAGCAGCCAAGATAGGACAGCGAACACTGAAGCTTTCTTT. It is translated as CASSQDRTANTEAFF.

The CDR3 loop reads CSVPGEGETQYF. The CDR3 DNA reads as TGCAGCGTTCCAGGGGAGGGAGAGACCCAGTACTTC. The chain couples TRBV29-1 to TRBJ2-5; tentative D call: TRBD2 (7 bases). This CDR3 has 12 amino acids. CDR1 and CDR2 from the germline V gene are SQVTM and ANQGSEA. The ends were cut back, 5 bases at V and 4 bases at J, with 11 bases in the middle.